This is a list of T cell receptor beta chains from one sample in a study of cytomegalovirus exposure and HLA in healthy donors. Sequencing used immunoSEQ multiplex PCR; TCRdb keeps in-frame clones, though not all of them. The sample includes 30,000 to 40,000 clones, 40% to 50% of them seen just once. The material sequenced was PBMCs. Receptor source: a woman in her 50s in good health and CMV-seronegative. CDR3s include the opening cysteine and the closing phenylalanine or tryptophan. Fields, in order: V gene, clone size, CDR3 length, J gene, D gene, CDR3 DNA, CDR3 protein. D genes are given only for firm matches. Some rows mark clone size as missing; the rest say once, few, many or name a class of expanded clone.

v_call: TRBV6-6; clone_size: -; cdr3_length: 13; j_call: TRBJ2-7; d_call: -; cdr3_nt: TGTGCCAGCAGTAACCCGGCTAGCTACGAGCAGTACTTC; cdr3_aa: CASSNPASYEQYF
v_call: TRBV30; clone_size: -; cdr3_length: 14; j_call: TRBJ1-4; d_call: -; cdr3_nt: TGTGCCTGGAGCGCCCCGGGGGGTGGTGAAAAACTGTTTTTT; cdr3_aa: CAWSAPGGGEKLFF
v_call: TRBV5-5; clone_size: medium-sized; cdr3_length: 13; j_call: TRBJ1-2; d_call: -; cdr3_nt: TGTGCCAGCAGCTTGGAGGCAGGAAAGGGCTACACCTTC; cdr3_aa: CASSLEAGKGYTF
v_call: TRBV30; clone_size: few; cdr3_length: 14; j_call: TRBJ2-1; d_call: -; cdr3_nt: TGTGCAGGGCGAGGGCTTCCTTCCTACAATGAGCAGTTCTTC; cdr3_aa: CAGRGLPSYNEQFF
v_call: TRBV19; clone_size: -; cdr3_length: 14; j_call: TRBJ1-5; d_call: -; cdr3_nt: TGTGCCAGTAGAGAGGCCGGTTACAATCAGCCCCAGCATTTT; cdr3_aa: CASREAGYNQPQHF
v_call: TRBV5-8; clone_size: -; cdr3_length: 15; j_call: TRBJ2-7; d_call: TRBD2; cdr3_nt: TGTGCCAGCAGCCATACTAGCGGGCTTACCTACGAGCAGTACTTC; cdr3_aa: CASSHTSGLTYEQYF
v_call: TRBV6-1; clone_size: -; cdr3_length: 15; j_call: TRBJ1-3; d_call: -; cdr3_nt: TGTGCCAGCAGTGAAGCAGGGCAGGGGCGTAACACCATATATTTT; cdr3_aa: CASSEAGQGRNTIYF
v_call: TRBV10-1; clone_size: -; cdr3_length: 16; j_call: TRBJ1-5; d_call: TRBD1; cdr3_nt: TGCGCCAGCAGTGGACTGGACAGGGATGTCGGTCAGCCCCAGCATTTT; cdr3_aa: CASSGLDRDVGQPQHF
v_call: TRBV27; clone_size: -; cdr3_length: 18; j_call: TRBJ2-7; d_call: TRBD2; cdr3_nt: TGTGCCAGCACCCGGTCCCTTACTCGCGGGACTACGAGGTACGAGCAGTACTTC; cdr3_aa: CASTRSLTRGTTRYEQYF
v_call: TRBV5-1; clone_size: -; cdr3_length: 16; j_call: TRBJ1-2; d_call: TRBD1; cdr3_nt: TGCGCCAGCAGCTCAAACTCACAGGGGGCGGCCTATGGCTACACCTTC; cdr3_aa: CASSSNSQGAAYGYTF
v_call: TRBV5-1; clone_size: -; cdr3_length: 16; j_call: TRBJ2-1; d_call: TRBD2; cdr3_nt: TGCGCCAGCAGCTTGAGCGGGAGGGCGGCGTGGAATGAGCAGTTCTTC; cdr3_aa: CASSLSGRAAWNEQFF
v_call: TRBV25-1; clone_size: -; cdr3_length: 13; j_call: TRBJ1-2; d_call: -; cdr3_nt: TGTGCCAGCAACGACCCAGCGTCCTATGGCTACACCTTC; cdr3_aa: CASNDPASYGYTF
v_call: TRBV6-1; clone_size: -; cdr3_length: 14; j_call: TRBJ1-5; d_call: -; cdr3_nt: TGTGCCAGCACGGGCCCACAGGCGAATCAGCCCCAGCATTTT; cdr3_aa: CASTGPQANQPQHF
v_call: TRBV30; clone_size: -; cdr3_length: 11; j_call: TRBJ1-1; d_call: -; cdr3_nt: TGTGCCTCGCGACAAAACACTGAAGCTTTCTTT; cdr3_aa: CASRQNTEAFF
v_call: TRBV10-3; clone_size: -; cdr3_length: 13; j_call: TRBJ1-5; d_call: -; cdr3_nt: TGTGCCATCAGTGACAGGGAAGCTCAGCCCCAGCATTTT; cdr3_aa: CAISDREAQPQHF
v_call: TRBV7-9; clone_size: -; cdr3_length: 15; j_call: TRBJ2-5; d_call: TRBD1; cdr3_nt: TGTGCCAGCAGCTCCCGGGACAGGAAGGGAGAGACCCAGTACTTC; cdr3_aa: CASSSRDRKGETQYF
v_call: TRBV6-1; clone_size: few; cdr3_length: 13; j_call: TRBJ1-5; d_call: -; cdr3_nt: TGTGCCAGCAGTGAATATGAGGATCAGCCCCAGCATTTT; cdr3_aa: CASSEYEDQPQHF
v_call: TRBV11-2; clone_size: -; cdr3_length: 13; j_call: TRBJ2-1; d_call: -; cdr3_nt: TGTGCCAGCAGCTTAGCAAGGAGGGGTGAGCAGTTCTTC; cdr3_aa: CASSLARRGEQFF
v_call: TRBV18; clone_size: -; cdr3_length: 15; j_call: TRBJ2-7; d_call: -; cdr3_nt: TGTGCCAGCTCACCCACTTCGGCCCGGGATCACGAGCAGTACTTC; cdr3_aa: CASSPTSARDHEQYF
v_call: TRBV28; clone_size: -; cdr3_length: 15; j_call: TRBJ1-2; d_call: TRBD1; cdr3_nt: TGTGCCAGCACCTGGACAGGGGAGAGTTACTATGGCTACACCTTC; cdr3_aa: CASTWTGESYYGYTF
v_call: TRBV30; clone_size: -; cdr3_length: 12; j_call: TRBJ1-2; d_call: -; cdr3_nt: TGTGCCTGGAGTCAGCGGTTCTATGGCTACACCTTC; cdr3_aa: CAWSQRFYGYTF
v_call: TRBV2; clone_size: -; cdr3_length: 16; j_call: TRBJ2-1; d_call: TRBD2; cdr3_nt: TGTGCCAGCACCCTCACTCAAGGGGCTAGCGGTCATGAGCAGTTCTTC; cdr3_aa: CASTLTQGASGHEQFF
v_call: TRBV18; clone_size: few; cdr3_length: 15; j_call: TRBJ2-7; d_call: -; cdr3_nt: TGTGCCAGCTCACCAGCTCGGACAGCTTCCTACGAGCAGTACTTC; cdr3_aa: CASSPARTASYEQYF
v_call: TRBV28; clone_size: -; cdr3_length: 12; j_call: TRBJ2-7; d_call: TRBD1; cdr3_nt: TGTGCCAGCAGTTCCGGACAGGGAGAGCAGTACTTC; cdr3_aa: CASSSGQGEQYF
v_call: TRBV5-4; clone_size: once; cdr3_length: 16; j_call: TRBJ2-3; d_call: TRBD2; cdr3_nt: TGTGCCAGCAGCTTGGCCTATACTAGCGGGGATGATACGCAGTATTTT; cdr3_aa: CASSLAYTSGDDTQYF
v_call: TRBV7-9; clone_size: few; cdr3_length: 15; j_call: TRBJ1-2; d_call: -; cdr3_nt: TGTGCCAGCAGCTTAGCGGACAGAGAACGGTATGGCTACACCTTC; cdr3_aa: CASSLADRERYGYTF
v_call: TRBV7-3; clone_size: few; cdr3_length: 15; j_call: TRBJ2-3; d_call: TRBD1; cdr3_nt: TGTGCCAGCAGCCCAGGGGGTTCCCGCGCAGATACGCAGTATTTT; cdr3_aa: CASSPGGSRADTQYF
v_call: TRBV7-9; clone_size: -; cdr3_length: 16; j_call: TRBJ2-1; d_call: TRBD2; cdr3_nt: TGTGCCAGCAGCTTAGAACTAGCGGGCTCCTACAATGAGCAGTTCTTC; cdr3_aa: CASSLELAGSYNEQFF
v_call: TRBV4-2; clone_size: -; cdr3_length: 15; j_call: TRBJ1-2; d_call: -; cdr3_nt: TGTGCCAGCAGCCAAGATCTGGAGGCGCCGGGTGGCTACACCTTC; cdr3_aa: CASSQDLEAPGGYTF
v_call: TRBV19; clone_size: -; cdr3_length: 11; j_call: TRBJ2-3; d_call: -; cdr3_nt: TGTGCCAGTAGTCCCGGAGATACGCAGTATTTT; cdr3_aa: CASSPGDTQYF
v_call: TRBV5-5; clone_size: -; cdr3_length: 17; j_call: TRBJ2-1; d_call: TRBD2; cdr3_nt: TGTGCCAGCAGCCCCCGTGGGGTAGCGGGACTGTACAATGAGCAGTTCTTC; cdr3_aa: CASSPRGVAGLYNEQFF
v_call: TRBV9; clone_size: few; cdr3_length: 16; j_call: TRBJ2-3; d_call: -; cdr3_nt: TGTGCCAGCAGCCCCCGACTGGGGGGAAGCACAGATACGCAGTATTTT; cdr3_aa: CASSPRLGGSTDTQYF
v_call: TRBV5-4; clone_size: -; cdr3_length: 16; j_call: TRBJ2-1; d_call: TRBD2; cdr3_nt: TGTGCCAGCAGCTTGCCACTAGCGGGGTCCTACAATGAGCAGTTCTTC; cdr3_aa: CASSLPLAGSYNEQFF
v_call: TRBV18; clone_size: -; cdr3_length: 19; j_call: TRBJ2-7; d_call: TRBD2; cdr3_nt: TGTGCCAGCTCACCTAGAGCGATGGTAGCGGGAGCGAGCCGCGGCGAGCAGTACTTC; cdr3_aa: CASSPRAMVAGASRGEQYF
v_call: TRBV2; clone_size: few; cdr3_length: 14; j_call: TRBJ2-3; d_call: -; cdr3_nt: TGTGCCAGCAATCCGGGACACAGCACAGATACGCAGTATTTT; cdr3_aa: CASNPGHSTDTQYF
v_call: TRBV29-1; clone_size: -; cdr3_length: 14; j_call: TRBJ2-7; d_call: -; cdr3_nt: TGCAGCGTTGTCTTTTTAGGAGGGACGTACGAGCAGTACTTC; cdr3_aa: CSVVFLGGTYEQYF
v_call: TRBV4-1; clone_size: -; cdr3_length: 15; j_call: TRBJ2-1; d_call: TRBD2; cdr3_nt: TGCGCCAGCAGCCAAGGGCAGCGGGGGGGCAGTGAGCAGTTCTTC; cdr3_aa: CASSQGQRGGSEQFF
v_call: TRBV2; clone_size: -; cdr3_length: 13; j_call: TRBJ1-2; d_call: TRBD1; cdr3_nt: TGTGCCAGCCGGACAGGGGGTAACTATGGCTACACCTTC; cdr3_aa: CASRTGGNYGYTF
v_call: TRBV11-3; clone_size: few; cdr3_length: 15; j_call: TRBJ2-1; d_call: TRBD2; cdr3_nt: TGTGCCAGCAGCCGGGCCGGGGGGACCTACAATGAGCAGTTCTTC; cdr3_aa: CASSRAGGTYNEQFF
v_call: TRBV19; clone_size: -; cdr3_length: 15; j_call: TRBJ1-4; d_call: -; cdr3_nt: TGTGCCAGTAGCTACTTTTCCTACAGGGAGGGAAAACTGTTTTTT; cdr3_aa: CASSYFSYREGKLFF
v_call: TRBV27; clone_size: -; cdr3_length: 14; j_call: TRBJ2-3; d_call: TRBD1; cdr3_nt: TGTGCCAGCAGTTTCAGGCAGGGGGTAGATACGCAGTATTTT; cdr3_aa: CASSFRQGVDTQYF
v_call: TRBV27; clone_size: -; cdr3_length: 13; j_call: TRBJ2-1; d_call: TRBD1; cdr3_nt: TGTGCCAGCAGTTTACGGGAACAGGGGGAGCAGTTCTTC; cdr3_aa: CASSLREQGEQFF
v_call: TRBV11-1; clone_size: -; cdr3_length: 13; j_call: TRBJ2-3; d_call: -; cdr3_nt: TGTGCCAGCAAAGAACAGGTTTCAGATACGCAGTATTTT; cdr3_aa: CASKEQVSDTQYF
v_call: TRBV15; clone_size: -; cdr3_length: 16; j_call: TRBJ1-6; d_call: TRBD1; cdr3_nt: TGTGCCACCAGCAGAGCCCCCGGGACAGCAAATTCACCCCTCCACTTT; cdr3_aa: CATSRAPGTANSPLHF
v_call: TRBV5-1; clone_size: -; cdr3_length: 13; j_call: TRBJ2-2; d_call: TRBD2; cdr3_nt: TGCGCCAGCAGCCGGGGACTAGCGGGAGAGCTGTTTTTT; cdr3_aa: CASSRGLAGELFF
v_call: TRBV9; clone_size: few; cdr3_length: 13; j_call: TRBJ2-5; d_call: -; cdr3_nt: TGTGCCAGCAGCACTGGACTATCAGAGACCCAGTACTTC; cdr3_aa: CASSTGLSETQYF
v_call: TRBV5-1; clone_size: -; cdr3_length: 15; j_call: TRBJ1-2; d_call: -; cdr3_nt: TGCGCCAGCAGCCCGTACAACTCTCAGGACTATGGCTACACCTTC; cdr3_aa: CASSPYNSQDYGYTF
v_call: TRBV6-1; clone_size: -; cdr3_length: 12; j_call: TRBJ1-4; d_call: -; cdr3_nt: TGTGCCAGCAGTCTATATCGTGAAAAACTGTTTTTT; cdr3_aa: CASSLYREKLFF
v_call: TRBV9; clone_size: -; cdr3_length: 14; j_call: TRBJ1-1; d_call: -; cdr3_nt: TGTGCCAGCAGCGTAGGGCAGGGGAACACTGAAGCTTTCTTT; cdr3_aa: CASSVGQGNTEAFF
v_call: TRBV6-6; clone_size: -; cdr3_length: 16; j_call: TRBJ2-1; d_call: TRBD2; cdr3_nt: TGTGCCAGCATGACGGCTAGCGGGGGGCCCTACAATGAGCAGTTCTTC; cdr3_aa: CASMTASGGPYNEQFF
v_call: TRBV19; clone_size: -; cdr3_length: 14; j_call: TRBJ2-5; d_call: TRBD1; cdr3_nt: TGTGCCAGTTCCACAGGGGCATCCGGGGAGACCCAGTACTTC; cdr3_aa: CASSTGASGETQYF
v_call: TRBV7-9; clone_size: -; cdr3_length: 13; j_call: TRBJ2-1; d_call: -; cdr3_nt: TGTGCCAGCAGCTCAAGCGGTTACAATGAGCAGTTCTTC; cdr3_aa: CASSSSGYNEQFF
v_call: TRBV29-1; clone_size: few; cdr3_length: 11; j_call: TRBJ2-7; d_call: TRBD1; cdr3_nt: TGCAGGCAACAGGGGGACGGCGAGCAGTACTTC; cdr3_aa: CRQQGDGEQYF
v_call: TRBV7-9; clone_size: -; cdr3_length: 15; j_call: TRBJ2-3; d_call: -; cdr3_nt: TGTGCCAGCAGCGGTACGGGGGGCCGGGGAGATACGCAGTATTTT; cdr3_aa: CASSGTGGRGDTQYF
v_call: TRBV6-4; clone_size: few; cdr3_length: 17; j_call: TRBJ1-5; d_call: -; cdr3_nt: TGTGCCAGCAAGGGGGACATAGTTCAATTGGGCAATCAGCCCCAGCATTTT; cdr3_aa: CASKGDIVQLGNQPQHF
v_call: TRBV27; clone_size: -; cdr3_length: 15; j_call: TRBJ2-2; d_call: TRBD1; cdr3_nt: TGTGCCAGCAGTTGGACAGGGGGCGTCACCGGGGAGCTGTTTTTT; cdr3_aa: CASSWTGGVTGELFF
v_call: TRBV28; clone_size: -; cdr3_length: 16; j_call: TRBJ1-1; d_call: -; cdr3_nt: TGTGCCAGCAGTTTACCCCAGGGGCCGGGGTACACTGAAGCTTTCTTT; cdr3_aa: CASSLPQGPGYTEAFF
v_call: TRBV7-7; clone_size: -; cdr3_length: 13; j_call: TRBJ2-3; d_call: -; cdr3_nt: TGTGCCAGCAGCTTAGCAGAGGCGGATACGCAGTATTTT; cdr3_aa: CASSLAEADTQYF